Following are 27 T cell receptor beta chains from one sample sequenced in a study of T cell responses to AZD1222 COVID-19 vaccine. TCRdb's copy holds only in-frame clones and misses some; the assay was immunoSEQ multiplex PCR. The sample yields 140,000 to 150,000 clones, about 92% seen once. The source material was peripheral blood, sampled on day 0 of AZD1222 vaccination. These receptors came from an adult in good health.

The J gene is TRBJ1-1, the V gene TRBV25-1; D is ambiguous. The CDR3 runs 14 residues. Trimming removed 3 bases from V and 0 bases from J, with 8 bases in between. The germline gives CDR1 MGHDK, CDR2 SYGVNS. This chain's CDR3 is CASSDRALNTEAFF. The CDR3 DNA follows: TGTGCCAGCAGTGACCGGGCCCTGAACACTGAAGCTTTCTTT. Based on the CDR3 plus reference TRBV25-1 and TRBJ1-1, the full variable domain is EADIYQTPRYLVIGTGKKITLECSQTMGHDKMYWYQQDPGMELHLIHYSYGVNSTEKGDLSSESTVSRIRTEHFPLTLESARPSHTSQYLCASSDRALNTEAFFGQGTRLTVV.

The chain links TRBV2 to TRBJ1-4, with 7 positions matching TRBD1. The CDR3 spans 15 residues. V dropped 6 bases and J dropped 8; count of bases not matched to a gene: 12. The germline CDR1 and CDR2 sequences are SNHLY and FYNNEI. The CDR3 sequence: CASRPQGVGEEKLFF. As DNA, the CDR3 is TGTGCCAGCAGGCCGCAGGGGGTAGGTGAGGAAAAACTGTTTTTT.

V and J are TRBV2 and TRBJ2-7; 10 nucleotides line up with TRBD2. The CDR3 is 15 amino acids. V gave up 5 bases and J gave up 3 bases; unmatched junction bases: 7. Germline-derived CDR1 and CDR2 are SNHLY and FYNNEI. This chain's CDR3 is CASSQIAGGDYEQYF. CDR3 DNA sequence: TGTGCCAGCAGTCAAATAGCGGGGGGCGACTACGAGCAGTACTTC.

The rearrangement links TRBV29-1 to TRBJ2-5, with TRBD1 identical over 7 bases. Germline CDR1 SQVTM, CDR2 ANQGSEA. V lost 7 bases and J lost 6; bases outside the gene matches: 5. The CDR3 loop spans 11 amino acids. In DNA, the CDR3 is TGCAGCGGTAGACAGGGAAAGACCCAGTACTTC. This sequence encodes CSGRQGKTQYF.

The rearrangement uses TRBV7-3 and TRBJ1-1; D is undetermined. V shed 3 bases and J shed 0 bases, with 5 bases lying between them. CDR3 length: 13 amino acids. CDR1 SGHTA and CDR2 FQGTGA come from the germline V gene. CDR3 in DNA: TGTGCCAGCAGCTTGTCTATGAACACTGAAGCTTTCTTT. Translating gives CASSLSMNTEAFF.

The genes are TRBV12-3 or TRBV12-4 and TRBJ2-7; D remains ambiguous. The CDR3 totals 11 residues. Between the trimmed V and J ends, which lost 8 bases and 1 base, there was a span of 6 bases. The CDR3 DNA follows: TGTGCCAGCGGGGTATCCTACGAGCAGTACTTC. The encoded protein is CASGVSYEQYF.

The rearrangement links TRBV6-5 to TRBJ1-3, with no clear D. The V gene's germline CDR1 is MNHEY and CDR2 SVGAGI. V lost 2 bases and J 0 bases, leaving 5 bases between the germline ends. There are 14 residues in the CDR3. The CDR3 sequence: CASSYDNSGNTIYF. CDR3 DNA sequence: TGTGCCAGCAGTTACGACAACTCTGGAAACACCATATATTTT.

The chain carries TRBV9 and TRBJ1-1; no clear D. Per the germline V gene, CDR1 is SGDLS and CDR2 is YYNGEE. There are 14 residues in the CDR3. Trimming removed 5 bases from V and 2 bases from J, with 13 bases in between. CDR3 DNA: TGTGCCAGCAGTGGCGGAGCGGGCAACACTGAAGCTTTCTTT. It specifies CASSGGAGNTEAFF.

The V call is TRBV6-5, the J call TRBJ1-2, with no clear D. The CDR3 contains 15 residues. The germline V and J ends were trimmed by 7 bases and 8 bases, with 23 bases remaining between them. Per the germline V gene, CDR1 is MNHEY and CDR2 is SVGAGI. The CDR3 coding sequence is TGTGCCAGCATGATAAAGGGATCGGTCTCGGTCGGCTACACCTTC. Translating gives CASMIKGSVSVGYTF.

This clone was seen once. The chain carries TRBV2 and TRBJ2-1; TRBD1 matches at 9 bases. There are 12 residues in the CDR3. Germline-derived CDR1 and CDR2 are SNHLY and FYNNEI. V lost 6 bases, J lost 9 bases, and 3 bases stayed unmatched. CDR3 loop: CASRGQGLEQFF. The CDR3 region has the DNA TGTGCCAGCAGGGGACAGGGACTTGAGCAGTTCTTC.

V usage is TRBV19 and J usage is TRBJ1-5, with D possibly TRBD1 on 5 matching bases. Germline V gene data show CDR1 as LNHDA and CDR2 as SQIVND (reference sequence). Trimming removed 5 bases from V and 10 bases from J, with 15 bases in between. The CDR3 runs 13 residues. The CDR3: CASSAGARRPQHF. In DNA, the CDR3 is TGTGCCAGTAGTGCCGGGGCGAGAAGACCCCAGCATTTT.

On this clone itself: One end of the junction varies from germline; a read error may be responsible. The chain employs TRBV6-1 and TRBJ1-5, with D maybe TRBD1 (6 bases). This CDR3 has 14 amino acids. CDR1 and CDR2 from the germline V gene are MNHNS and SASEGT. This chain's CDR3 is CASREGGGNQPQHF. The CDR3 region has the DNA TGTGCCAGCAGAGAAGGGGGGGGCAATCAGCCCCAGCATTTT.

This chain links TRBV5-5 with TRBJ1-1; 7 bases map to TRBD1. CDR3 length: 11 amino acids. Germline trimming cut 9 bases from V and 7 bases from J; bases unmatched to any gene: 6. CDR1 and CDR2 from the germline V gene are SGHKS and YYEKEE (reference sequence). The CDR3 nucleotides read TGTGCCACAATTCAGGGGGTTGAAGCTTTCTTT. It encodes CATIQGVEAFF. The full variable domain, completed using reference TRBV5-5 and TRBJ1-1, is DAGVTQSPTHLIKTRGQQVTLRCSPISGHKSVSWYQQVLGQGPQFIFQYYEKEERGRGNFPDRFSARQFPNYSSELNVNALLLGDSALYLCATIQGVEAFFGQGTRLTVV.

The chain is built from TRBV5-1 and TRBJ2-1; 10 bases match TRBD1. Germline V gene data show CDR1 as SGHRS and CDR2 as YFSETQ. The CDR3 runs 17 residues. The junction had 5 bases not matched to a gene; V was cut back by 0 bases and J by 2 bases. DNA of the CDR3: TGCGCCAGCAGCTTGGTATCCGGGACAGGGGCCTACAATGAGCAGTTCTTC. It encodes CASSLVSGTGAYNEQFF.

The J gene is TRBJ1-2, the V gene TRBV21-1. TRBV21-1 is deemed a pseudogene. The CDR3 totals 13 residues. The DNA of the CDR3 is TGTGCCAGCAGCAGGAGTATGAAGTATGGCTACACCTTC. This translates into CASSRSMKYGYTF.

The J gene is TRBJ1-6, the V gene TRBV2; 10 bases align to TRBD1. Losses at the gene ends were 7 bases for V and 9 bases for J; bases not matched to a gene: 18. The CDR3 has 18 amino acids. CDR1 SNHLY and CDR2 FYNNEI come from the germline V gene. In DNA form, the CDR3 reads TGTGCCAGCACCTGGAGAGGACAGGGGGTAGGTGGAATTTCACCCCTCCACTTT. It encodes CASTWRGQGVGGISPLHF. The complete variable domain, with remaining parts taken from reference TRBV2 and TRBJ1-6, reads EPEVTQTPSHQVTQMGQEVILRCVPISNHLYFYWYRQILGQKVEFLVSFYNNEISEKSEIFDDQFSVERPDGSNFTLKIRSTKLEDSAMYFCASTWRGQGVGGISPLHFGNGTRLTVT.

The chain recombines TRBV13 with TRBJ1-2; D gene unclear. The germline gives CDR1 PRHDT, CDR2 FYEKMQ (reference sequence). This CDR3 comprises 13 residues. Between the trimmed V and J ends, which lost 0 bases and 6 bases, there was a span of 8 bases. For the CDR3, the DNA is TGTGCCAGCAGCTTAGGGCGGGGAGATGGCTACACCTTC. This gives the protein CASSLGRGDGYTF.

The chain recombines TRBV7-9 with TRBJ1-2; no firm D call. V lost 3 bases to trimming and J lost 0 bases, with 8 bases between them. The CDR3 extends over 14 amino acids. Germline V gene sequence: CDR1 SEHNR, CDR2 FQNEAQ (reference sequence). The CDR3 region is CASSFFRANYGYTF. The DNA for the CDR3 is TGTGCCAGCAGCTTTTTCAGAGCTAACTATGGCTACACCTTC.

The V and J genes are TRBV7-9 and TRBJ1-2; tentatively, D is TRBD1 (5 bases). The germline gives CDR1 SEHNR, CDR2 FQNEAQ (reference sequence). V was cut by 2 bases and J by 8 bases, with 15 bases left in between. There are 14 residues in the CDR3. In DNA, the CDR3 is TGTGCCAGCAGCTTAATAGAAGGGGAGGGAGGCTACACCTTC. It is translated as CASSLIEGEGGYTF. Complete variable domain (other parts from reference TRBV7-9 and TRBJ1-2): DTGVSQNPRHKITKRGQNVTFRCDPISEHNRLYWYRQTLGQGPEFLTYFQNEAQLEKSRLLSDRFSAERPKGSFSTLEIQRTEQGDSAMYLCASSLIEGEGGYTFGSGTRLTVV.

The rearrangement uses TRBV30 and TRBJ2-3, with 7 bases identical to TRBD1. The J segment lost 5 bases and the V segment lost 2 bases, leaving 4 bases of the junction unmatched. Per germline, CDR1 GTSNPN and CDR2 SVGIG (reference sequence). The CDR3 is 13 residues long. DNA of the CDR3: TGTGCCTGGAGTTCAGGGGGAGTAGATACGCAGTATTTT. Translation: CAWSSGGVDTQYF.

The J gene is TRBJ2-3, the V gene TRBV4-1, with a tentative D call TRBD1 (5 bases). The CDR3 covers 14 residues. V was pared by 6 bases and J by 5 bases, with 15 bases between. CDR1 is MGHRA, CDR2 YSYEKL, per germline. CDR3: CASRTDRRGDTQYF. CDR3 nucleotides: TGCGCCAGCAGAACCGACCGAAGGGGAGATACGCAGTATTTT.

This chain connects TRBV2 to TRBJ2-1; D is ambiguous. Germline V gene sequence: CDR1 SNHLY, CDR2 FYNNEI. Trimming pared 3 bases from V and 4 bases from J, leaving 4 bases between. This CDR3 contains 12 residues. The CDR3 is CASSDGYNEQFF. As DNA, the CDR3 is TGTGCCAGCAGTGACGGGTACAATGAGCAGTTCTTC.

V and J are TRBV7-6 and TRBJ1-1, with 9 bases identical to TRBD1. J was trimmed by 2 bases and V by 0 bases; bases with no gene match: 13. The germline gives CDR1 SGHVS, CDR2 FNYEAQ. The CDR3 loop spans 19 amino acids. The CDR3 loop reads CASSLALGGTGTENTEAFF. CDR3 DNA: TGTGCCAGCAGCTTAGCCCTGGGCGGGACAGGGACGGAAAACACTGAAGCTTTCTTT.

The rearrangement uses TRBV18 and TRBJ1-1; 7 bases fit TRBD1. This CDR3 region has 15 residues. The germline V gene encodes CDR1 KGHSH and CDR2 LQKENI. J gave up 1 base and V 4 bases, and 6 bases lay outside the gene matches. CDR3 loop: CASSLGTVGNTEAFF. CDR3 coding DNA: TGTGCCAGCTCACTCGGGACAGTCGGGAACACTGAAGCTTTCTTT.

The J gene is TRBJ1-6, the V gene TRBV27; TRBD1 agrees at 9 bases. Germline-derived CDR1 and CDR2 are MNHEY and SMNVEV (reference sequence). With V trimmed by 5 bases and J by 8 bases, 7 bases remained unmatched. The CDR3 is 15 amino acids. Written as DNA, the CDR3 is TGTGCCAGCAGTCTCGGGACAGGGAAGTATTCACCCCTCCACTTT. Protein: CASSLGTGKYSPLHF.

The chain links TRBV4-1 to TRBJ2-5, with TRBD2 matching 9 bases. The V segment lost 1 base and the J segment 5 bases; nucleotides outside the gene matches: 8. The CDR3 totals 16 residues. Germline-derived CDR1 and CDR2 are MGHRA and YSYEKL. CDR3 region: CASSQVGSGGRETQYF. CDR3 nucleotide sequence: TGCGCCAGCAGCCAAGTCGGTAGCGGGGGACGGGAGACCCAGTACTTC.

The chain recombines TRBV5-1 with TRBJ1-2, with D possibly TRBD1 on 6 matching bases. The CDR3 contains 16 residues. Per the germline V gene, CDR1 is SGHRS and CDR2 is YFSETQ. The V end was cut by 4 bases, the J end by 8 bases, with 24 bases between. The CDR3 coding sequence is TGCGCCAGCAGCATCTCCGGGACACGGAGTGTTTTGGGCTACACCTTC. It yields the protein CASSISGTRSVLGYTF. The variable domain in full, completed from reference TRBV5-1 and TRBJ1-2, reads KAGVTQTPRYLIKTRGQQVTLSCSPISGHRSVSWYQQTPGQGLQFLFEYFSETQRNKGNFPGRFSGRQFSNSRSEMNVSTLELGDSALYLCASSISGTRSVLGYTFGSGTRLTVV.